This entry features one T cell receptor (beta chain) sequence. This clone was picked up a small number of times. Which antigen it targets is not known. The input lacks base qualities; no much larger clone sits a single base away. These data are taken from a study of cytomegalovirus exposure and HLA in healthy donors (dated by TCRdb to 2016 to 2017). Regarding the study in general: An earlier analysis of 550 to 700 of the donors reported roughly 300 Gb of sequence data and around 120 million unique TCR beta sequences from roughly 180 million T cells. The study was designed to test whether signatures of past pathogen exposure could be identified by cataloging public T cell receptors. Across about 380 genotyped donors of the cohort, an average of about 240,000 unique TCR beta nucleotide sequences per donor were sequenced, and roughly 17% of those sequences were non-productive. To predict cytomegalovirus infection status, the study brought together high-throughput TCR immunosequencing, statistical association of individual TCRs with disease status, and machine learning. An earlier analysis of about 620 of the donors applied high-throughput TCR beta sequencing to assess whether each TCR beta V gene segment acted as functional or pseudogenic. Because of strong linkage in the cohort, roughly five DR-DQ haplotypes were treated as single units for association and clustering. Of the 300 to 450 genotyped donors, roughly 80% fell in the genetic ancestry cluster associated with self-reported Caucasian donors. Both class I and class II loci were covered by HLA typing, at four-digit resolution. A separate validation cohort of over 95 different subjects was used in addition to the roughly 640-subject first cohort. Typing coverage differed by locus: A, B, C, DRB1 and DQB1 were typed in roughly 629-640 donors, DQA1 in roughly 510, DPA1 in 600 to 610, and DPB1 in just under 480. Rather than drawing on any new phenotypic data, the later analysis identified candidate immune exposures from TCR beta sequences and the way those sequences occurred across donors. An early release covering over 500 HLA-typed donors comprised 250 to 350 gigabases of sequencing data and roughly 86 million unique TCR sequences. In a later genetic analysis, genome-wide SNP genotypes for 398 of the 666 donors were used, and that subset was treated as a discovery cohort. A later analysis re-examined previously published TCR beta repertoires from roughly 650 donors and added high-resolution HLA genotyping to investigate patterns of TCR occurrence. Using immunosequencing, the study profiled T cell repertoires from about 620 subjects and related those repertoires to cytomegalovirus serostatus. Every repertoire in the discovery cohort had been generated on one and the same sequencing platform. Alongside the repertoire data, information on donor age, sex, ethnicity and CMV serostatus was compiled.

Library preparation was by the immunoSEQ multiplex PCR assay. The multiplex PCR relied on a mix of 60 forward primers for TCR Vbeta segments and 13 reverse primers for TCR Jbeta segments. A multiplex PCR assay on genomic DNA amplified the CDR3 region of rearranged TCR beta genes. On the Illumina HiSeq System, the amplified TCR beta libraries were sequenced as 87-base-pair reads. In the paper's pipeline: A later analysis tallied roughly 76 million unique TCR beta chains across the 550 to 850 repertoires, and approximately 9.9 million of those chains were shared by two or more donors. Raw reads were error-corrected and collapsed into unique sequences by a nearest-neighbor algorithm in which closely related sequences were merged to remove PCR and sequencing errors. CDR3 sequences were aligned to IMGT reference sequences to assign V, D and J gene segments. For a sequence to be retained, a match of at least six nucleotides to both a V gene segment and a J gene segment was required. A rearrangement counted as productive if the CDR3 had no stop codons and remained in frame with V and J, and every other rearrangement counted as non-productive. CDR3 was defined according to IMGT convention as the region running from the second conserved V-encoded cysteine to the conserved J-encoded phenylalanine. Sequences without an unambiguous match to a single V gene segment were excluded from the earlier analysis of 587 of the donors. An earlier analysis of 587 of the donors called V segments functional above 56.7% productive rearrangements and segregating when the between-donor standard deviation exceeded 5%. A statistical classification framework was built for diagnosing cytomegalovirus status from the catalog of TCR beta chain sequences. A later analysis assigned V and J genes by comparing TCR nucleotide sequences with IMGT/GENE-DB human TR gene sequences. The TCRdist pipeline was used in a later analysis to assign CDR3 sequences and most-parsimonious VDJ recombination scenarios. In a later analysis, each TCR beta chain was defined by its CDR3 amino acid sequence together with its V-gene family, and reads without a unique V-gene family were excluded. In a later analysis, approximately 590 highly shared, low-generation-probability nucleotide sequences were removed to address suspected cross-contamination and a sequencing artifact. For each public chain, a later analysis derived a clonal expansion index from normalized ranks of inferred template counts within each repertoire. In a later analysis, generation probabilities were computed using a VDJ recombination model fitted to out-of-frame rearrangements, and the results were checked against IGoR. A later analysis scored TCR-TCR, TCR-HLA and TCR-CMV co-occurrence with hypergeometric tests, applying a repertoire-size bias correction to TCR pairs. False discovery rates were estimated in a later analysis by permuting HLA or CMV assignments 20 times. In a later analysis, co-occurring TCRs were grouped using DBSCAN, and TCRdist sequence similarity was added for clustering within HLA-allele-positive subsets. Repertoires with fewer than 30,000 or more than 120,000 public chains were left out of co-occurrence clustering, as were about 5 repertoires with anomalous nucleotide sharing. TCRdb re-hosts the immuneACCESS table, in-frame sequences only. Its copies lack some clones; in the studies checked, an unresolved V gene accounts for under half of them, and the cause for the rest is not known. Clone size and the V and J calls come from that table; the DNA yielded D and trimming. The sample includes about 130,000 clones, with roughly 72% observed a single time. The biggest ten clones account for around 1.9% of the sample.

Broader findings and caveats from the paper: Some 15 rarely observed V segments, including chromosome 9 orphons, were excluded from the earlier analysis of some 590 of the donors because counts were too low. A further reported finding was that TCR beta sequences accurately predicted the HLA-A and HLA-B alleles for most subjects in the first cohort. Broadly in line with IMGT annotations, most TCR beta V segments showed up in productive rearrangements about 87% or about 30% of the time in an earlier analysis of around 600 of the donors. Roughly uniform sequencing depth across donors was assumed in presence/absence analyses, although this assumption may not hold. A few of the identified cytomegalovirus-associated TCR beta chains were confirmed in vitro to be specific for cytomegalovirus antigens. According to the authors, the approach could potentially be generalized to other disease states and immunological phenotypes. In both the original and validation cohorts, the classifier was reported to diagnose cytomegalovirus status with high specificity and sensitivity. Correlated functional status among segregating V segments might be attributable to linkage disequilibrium, but an unknown experimental factor could not be ruled out. According to a later analysis, TCR association rates differed among HLA loci, with DRB1 alleles showing the most associated TCRs and HLA-C alleles showing the fewest. The sequencing pipeline was judged likely to have produced a cluster of highly shared sequence variants as a technical artifact. In a later analysis, some 17,000 TCR beta sequences were associated with specific HLA alleles at a false discovery rate of 0.05. In this cohort, only TCR beta chains were sequenced, and detectable features were limited by the absence of alpha or paired-chain data. When HLA alleles, especially DR and DQ, strongly co-occurred, TCR associations were difficult to assign to individual alleles. Several of the top co-occurrence clusters appeared to be linked to parvovirus B19, influenza, CMV and Epstein-Barr virus, according to a later analysis. A later genetic analysis reported fewer N-insertions in productive TCRs among donors in an Asian-associated ancestry cluster than the roughly 620-donor mean. Most TCR sequences were observed very rarely across donors, whereas some public TCRs were present in many individuals. For the cohort, immune exposure information was limited to CMV serostatus. HLA typing was unavailable for some donors at each locus, so association tests used only the typed subset. Compared with equally common non-associated chains, HLA-associated TCR beta chains in a later analysis were more clonally expanded and had lower generation probabilities. A later genetic analysis associated a missense DCLRE1C variant with V-gene and J-gene trimming of TCR beta chains, and an independent cohort replicated the association. Some IMGT-functional V segments, including TRBV6-2 and TRBV6-3, could not be told apart with the 87-base-pair reads, so those segments were excluded. In a later analysis, most CMV-associated TCR beta chains were found to appear HLA-restricted, with HLA associations seemingly driven largely by CMV exposure. In the study, about 150 TCR beta chains were listed as associated with cytomegalovirus.

The cohort comprised 666 healthy bone marrow donors. Cohort members were all nominally healthy when sampled, although unrecorded immune exposures were likely present. The donor tested CMV seronegative, placing the donor among the approximately 400 seronegative members of the cohort. Each donor provided a peripheral blood sample, and peripheral blood mononuclear cells were used for TCR beta sequencing. Genomic DNA extraction from the blood cell samples was performed with the Qiagen DNeasy Blood Extraction Kit. The germline V gene encodes CDR1 LNHNV and CDR2 YYDKDF (reference sequence). The CDR3 goes from the cysteine to the phenylalanine over 15 residues. The CDR3 DNA has 45 bases and is translated from base 1. V is trimmed back by 0 bases and J by 8 bases, and the junction contains 9 bases that no gene match accounts for.

The sequenced material came from PBMCs. In this chain, TRBV15 is recombined with TRBJ1-1; 7 central nucleotides agree with TRBD1. The receptor was isolated from a woman between 45 and 65 years old in good health and CMV-seronegative. The bases read TGTGCCACCAGCAGAGATCGCATGAGGGGGCAGGAAGCTTTCTTT. It translates to CATSRDRMRGQEAFF.